A selection of T cell receptor beta chains follows, all from one sample in a study of identical twins. TCRdb reprocessed the 5' RACE reads via MiXCR and lists one record per CDR3 protein. The sample holds some 1,700,000 distinct CDR3 sequences, roughly a third seen once. Sequenced: cord blood. These receptors all stem from a newborn girl in good health. Both conserved end residues are part of each CDR3. D genes are given only for firm matches. Expanded clones are given a class, and other clones once, few, many or no size at all.

j_call,clone_size,v_call,d_call,cdr3_aa,cdr3_nt
TRBJ2-1,NA,TRBV20-1,TRBD2,CSASGGTGYNEQFF,TGCAGTGCTAGCGGGGGGACCGGTTACAATGAGCAGTTCTTC
TRBJ1-5,NA,TRBV18,NA,CASSLEVVGQPQHF,TGTGCCAGCTCACTCGAAGTAGTTGGTCAGCCCCAGCATTTT
TRBJ1-2,few,TRBV7-9,NA,CASSQNTGYYGYTF,TGTGCCAGCAGCCAAAATACAGGGTACTATGGCTACACCTTC
TRBJ2-7,NA,TRBV6-1,TRBD1,CASSDRGQGWNEQYF,TGTGCCAGCAGTGATAGGGGACAGGGGTGGAATGAGCAGTACTTC
TRBJ1-1,NA,TRBV5-1,TRBD1,CASSPLDRGHRWNTEAFF,TGCGCCAGCAGCCCTCTGGACAGGGGCCACAGGTGGAACACTGAAGCTTTCTTT
TRBJ2-7,NA,TRBV20-1,NA,CSAGEIFTYEQYF,TGCAGTGCTGGCGAAATCTTTACCTACGAGCAGTACTTC
TRBJ2-2,NA,TRBV11-3,TRBD1,CASSLNRQGSGELFF,TGTGCCAGCAGCCTAAACCGACAGGGTTCCGGGGAGCTGTTTTTT
TRBJ2-7,few,TRBV7-9,NA,CASSLKDEQYF,TGTGCCAGCAGCTTAAAGGACGAGCAGTACTTC
TRBJ2-1,NA,TRBV7-9,NA,CASSFRADNEQFF,TGTGCCAGCAGCTTCCGGGCCGACAATGAGCAGTTCTTC
TRBJ2-1,NA,TRBV25-1,TRBD2,CASSTPWRGGSYNEQFF,TGTGCCAGCAGTACTCCCTGGCGGGGGGGCTCCTACAATGAGCAGTTCTTC
TRBJ2-3,NA,TRBV29-1,NA,CSVESGSTGTQYF,TGCAGCGTTGAATCGGGTAGCACAGGTACGCAGTATTTT
TRBJ1-1,few,TRBV5-1,NA,CASSFRVGSEAFF,TGCGCCAGCAGCTTTCGTGTGGGTTCTGAAGCTTTCTTT
TRBJ2-1,few,TRBV24-1,NA,CATSGGNNEQFF,TGTGCCACCAGTGGGGGGAACAATGAGCAGTTCTTC
TRBJ1-1,NA,TRBV6-1,TRBD1,CASSERPQGANTEAFF,TGTGCCAGCAGTGAAAGGCCACAGGGGGCGAACACTGAAGCTTTCTTT
TRBJ2-3,many,TRBV7-9,NA,CASSPRRGRDTQYF,TGTGCCAGCAGCCCACGGAGGGGAAGGGATACGCAGTATTTT
TRBJ2-3,few,TRBV12-3/TRBV12-4,TRBD2,CASSSFRRGLAGLSTDTQYF,TGTGCCAGCAGTTCCTTCCGCAGGGGACTAGCGGGATTGAGCACAGATACGCAGTATTTT
TRBJ2-3,NA,TRBV3-1,NA,CASSRQRLNTDTQYF,TGTGCCAGCAGCCGACAGAGGTTAAACACAGATACGCAGTATTTT
TRBJ2-1,NA,TRBV30,TRBD2,CAWSVRTSGANEQFF,TGTGCCTGGAGTGTTAGGACTAGCGGGGCGAATGAGCAGTTCTTC
TRBJ2-3,few,TRBV5-1,NA,CASSLGGRLSTDTQYF,TGCGCCAGCAGCTTGGGCGGCCGGCTAAGCACAGATACGCAGTATTTT
TRBJ1-2,few,TRBV24-1,NA,CATSDATVNHGYTF,TGTGCCACCAGTGATGCGACGGTGAACCATGGCTACACCTTC
TRBJ1-1,few,TRBV9,NA,CASSVGGWRGAEAFF,TGTGCCAGCAGCGTAGGAGGTTGGCGGGGAGCTGAAGCTTTCTTT
TRBJ2-1,few,TRBV25-1,TRBD1,CASQGNRGRIDEQFF,TGTGCCAGCCAGGGGAACAGGGGGCGGATCGATGAGCAGTTCTTC
TRBJ1-1,NA,TRBV19,NA,CAGSTGWGTEAFF,TGTGCCGGTAGTACGGGGTGGGGCACTGAAGCTTTCTTT
TRBJ2-3,NA,TRBV20-1,TRBD2,CSARDGAGTSGRAFSGTTDTQYF,TGCAGTGCTAGAGATGGAGCGGGGACTAGCGGGAGGGCCTTTTCTGGCACCACAGATACGCAGTATTTT
TRBJ1-2,many,TRBV16,TRBD1,CASSRRTGGYGYTF,TGTGCCAGCAGCCGCCGGACAGGGGGCTATGGCTACACCTTC
TRBJ2-7,NA,TRBV6-6,TRBD1,CAIHSDRGPYEQYF,TGTGCCATCCATTCCGACAGGGGGCCCTACGAGCAGTACTTC
TRBJ1-1,NA,TRBV3-1,TRBD1,CASSQGTGVITEAFF,TGTGCCAGCAGCCAAGGGACAGGGGTTATCACTGAAGCTTTCTTT
TRBJ1-1,NA,TRBV6-5,TRBD1,CASSWDRANTEAFF,TGTGCCAGCAGTTGGGACAGGGCGAACACTGAAGCTTTCTTT
TRBJ2-7,many,TRBV20-1,TRBD1,CSAAGTGSYEQYF,TGCAGTGCTGCCGGGACAGGGAGCTACGAGCAGTACTTC
TRBJ1-5,NA,TRBV20-1,NA,CSALDSLIGKPQHF,TGCAGTGCACTGGACAGTTTAATCGGGAAGCCCCAGCATTTT
TRBJ2-7,many,TRBV20-1,NA,CSATKSYEQYF,TGCAGTGCTACAAAGTCCTACGAGCAGTACTTC
TRBJ2-1,NA,TRBV20-1,TRBD2,CSARDLLAGGSGNEQFF,TGCAGTGCTAGAGATCTCCTAGCGGGGGGCTCGGGCAATGAGCAGTTCTTC
TRBJ1-6,NA,TRBV30,NA,CAWSGLPSNSPLHF,TGTGCCTGGAGTGGCCTTCCGTCCAATTCACCCCTCCACTTT
TRBJ2-5,NA,TRBV20-1,TRBD1,CSAIPGTGYGETQYF,TGCAGTGCAATCCCCGGGACAGGTTATGGAGAGACCCAGTACTTC
TRBJ2-3,NA,TRBV6-1,NA,CASSEGVAFTQYF,TGTGCCAGCAGTGAAGGTGTAGCCTTTACGCAGTATTTT
TRBJ2-7,few,TRBV27,NA,CASSTRGKGYEQYF,TGTGCCAGCAGTACCAGGGGAAAGGGCTACGAGCAGTACTTC
TRBJ2-3,NA,TRBV3-1,NA,CASSPWSEPQYF,TGTGCCAGCAGCCCCTGGTCGGAGCCGCAGTATTTT
TRBJ2-7,NA,TRBV7-9,NA,CASSLGIRGPSYEQYF,TGTGCCAGCAGCTTAGGGATCAGGGGCCCTTCCTACGAGCAGTACTTC
TRBJ2-7,NA,TRBV6-1,NA,CASRVPPPTGYEQYF,TGTGCCAGCAGAGTCCCACCACCCACGGGCTACGAGCAGTACTTC
TRBJ2-5,NA,TRBV7-9,NA,CASSLRAVPETQYF,TGTGCCAGCAGCTTAAGGGCGGTCCCGGAGACCCAGTACTTC
TRBJ2-7,once,TRBV7-8,NA,CASSLFKRAYNEQYF,TGTGCCAGCAGCTTATTCAAGCGGGCCTACAATGAGCAGTACTTC
TRBJ2-7,NA,TRBV20-1,TRBD2,CSARGPSGRAEQYF,TGCAGTGCTAGAGGTCCTAGCGGGAGGGCCGAGCAGTACTTC
TRBJ2-4,many,TRBV11-2,NA,CASSLVLGKNIQYF,TGTGCCAGCAGCTTAGTTTTAGGCAAAAACATTCAGTACTTC